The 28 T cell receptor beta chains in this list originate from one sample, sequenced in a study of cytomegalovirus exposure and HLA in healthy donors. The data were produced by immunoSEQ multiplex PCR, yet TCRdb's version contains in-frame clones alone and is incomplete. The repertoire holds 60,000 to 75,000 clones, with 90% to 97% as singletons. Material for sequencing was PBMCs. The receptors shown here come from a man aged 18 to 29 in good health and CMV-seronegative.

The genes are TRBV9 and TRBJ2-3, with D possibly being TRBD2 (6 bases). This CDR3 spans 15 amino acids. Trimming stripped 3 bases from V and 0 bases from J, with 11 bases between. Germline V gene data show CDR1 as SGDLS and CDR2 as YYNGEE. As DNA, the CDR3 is TGTGCCAGCAGCGATTCCGGGACTAGCACAGATACGCAGTATTTT. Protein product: CASSDSGTSTDTQYF.

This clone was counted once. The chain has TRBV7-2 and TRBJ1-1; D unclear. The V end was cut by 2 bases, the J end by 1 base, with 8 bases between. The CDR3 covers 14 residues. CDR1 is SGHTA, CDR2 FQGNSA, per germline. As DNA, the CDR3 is TGTGCCAGCAGCTTATTTTCCAGGAACACTGAAGCTTTCTTT. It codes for CASSLFSRNTEAFF.

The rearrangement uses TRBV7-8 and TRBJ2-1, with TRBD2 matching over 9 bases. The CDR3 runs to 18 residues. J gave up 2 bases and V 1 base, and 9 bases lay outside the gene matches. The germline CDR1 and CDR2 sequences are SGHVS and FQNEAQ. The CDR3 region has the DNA TGTGCCAGCAGCTTAGTAAAGTCTAGCGGGGTTACCTACAATGAGCAGTTCTTC. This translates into CASSLVKSSGVTYNEQFF.

CDR3 protein: CASSLVSSGRETQYF. CDR3 DNA: TGCGCCAGCAGCTTGGTTTCTAGCGGGAGAGAGACCCAGTACTTC. This chain links TRBV5-1 with TRBJ2-5, with 10 bases that match TRBD2. V lost 0 bases and J lost 4; bases outside the gene matches: 3. There are 15 residues in the CDR3. CDR1 and CDR2 (germline): SGHRS, YFSETQ.

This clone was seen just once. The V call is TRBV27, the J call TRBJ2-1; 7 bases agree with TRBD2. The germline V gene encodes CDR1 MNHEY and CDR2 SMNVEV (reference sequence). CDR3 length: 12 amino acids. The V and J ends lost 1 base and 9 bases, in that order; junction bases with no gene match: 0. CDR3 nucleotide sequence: TGTGCCAGCAGTTTATGGGGGGGTGAGCAGTTCTTC. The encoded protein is CASSLWGGEQFF.

Here the CDR3 DNA reads TGCGCCAGCAGGCCCGGGACAGCGAACACCGGGGAGCTGTTTTTT. Translation: CASRPGTANTGELFF. The J gene is TRBJ2-2, the V gene TRBV23-1, with 7 bases matching TRBD1. TRBV23-1 is placed among ORFs of uncertain function. This CDR3 region has 15 residues. Trimming took 6 bases from V and 0 from J; bases not matched to a gene: 4.

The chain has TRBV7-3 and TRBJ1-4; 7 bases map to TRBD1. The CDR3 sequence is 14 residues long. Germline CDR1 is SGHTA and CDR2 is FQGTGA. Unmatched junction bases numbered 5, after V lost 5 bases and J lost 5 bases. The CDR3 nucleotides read TGTGCCAGCAGCCTCCGGGACAGAAATGAAAAACTGTTTTTT. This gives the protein CASSLRDRNEKLFF.

CDR3 residues: CASSLLATNQPQHF. In DNA form, the CDR3 reads TGTGCCAGCAGTTTATTGGCCACGAATCAGCCCCAGCATTTT. The V gene is TRBV27, the J gene TRBJ1-5; D ambiguous. CDR3 length equals 14 residues. The germline CDR1 and CDR2 sequences are MNHEY and SMNVEV (reference sequence). Trimming pared 1 base from V and 4 bases from J, leaving 8 bases between.

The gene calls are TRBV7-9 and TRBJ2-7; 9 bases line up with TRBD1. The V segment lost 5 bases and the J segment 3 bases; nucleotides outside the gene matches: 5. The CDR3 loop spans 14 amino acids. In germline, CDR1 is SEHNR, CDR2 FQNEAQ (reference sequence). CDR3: CASSGGQGSYEQYF. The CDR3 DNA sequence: TGTGCCAGCAGCGGAGGACAGGGGAGCTACGAGCAGTACTTC.

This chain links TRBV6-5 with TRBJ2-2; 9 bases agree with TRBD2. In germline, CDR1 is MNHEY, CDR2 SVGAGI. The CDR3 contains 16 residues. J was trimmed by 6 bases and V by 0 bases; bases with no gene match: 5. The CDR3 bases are TGTGCCAGCAGTTACTCGGTAGCGGGAGCTCCCGGGGAGCTGTTTTTT. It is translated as CASSYSVAGAPGELFF.

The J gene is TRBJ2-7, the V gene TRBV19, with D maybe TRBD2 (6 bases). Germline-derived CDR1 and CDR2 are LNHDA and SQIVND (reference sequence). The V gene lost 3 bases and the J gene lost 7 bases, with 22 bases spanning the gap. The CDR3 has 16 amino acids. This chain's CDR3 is CASSMQAGHRWWEQYF. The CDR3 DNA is TGTGCCAGTAGTATGCAAGCGGGTCACCGTTGGTGGGAGCAGTACTTC.

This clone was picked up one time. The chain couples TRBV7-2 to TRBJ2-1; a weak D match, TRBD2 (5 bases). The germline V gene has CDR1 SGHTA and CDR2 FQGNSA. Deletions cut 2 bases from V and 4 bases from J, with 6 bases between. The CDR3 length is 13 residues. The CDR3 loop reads CASSLTSYNEQFF. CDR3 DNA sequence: TGTGCCAGCAGCTTAACTAGTTACAATGAGCAGTTCTTC.

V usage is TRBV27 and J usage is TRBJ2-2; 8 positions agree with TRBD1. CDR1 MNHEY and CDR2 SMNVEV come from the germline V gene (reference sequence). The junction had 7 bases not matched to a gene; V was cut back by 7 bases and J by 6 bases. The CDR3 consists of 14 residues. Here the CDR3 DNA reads TGTGCCAGCACAGACAGGGGTTATTCCGGGGAGCTGTTTTTT. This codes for CASTDRGYSGELFF.

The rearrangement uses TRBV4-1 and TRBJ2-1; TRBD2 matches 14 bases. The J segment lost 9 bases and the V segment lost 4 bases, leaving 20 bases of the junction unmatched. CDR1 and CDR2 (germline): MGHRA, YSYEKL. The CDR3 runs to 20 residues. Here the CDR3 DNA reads TGCGCCAGCAGCCTATTCTCTGGGACAGGGGGACTAGCGGGAGCACTTGAGCAGTTCTTC. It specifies CASSLFSGTGGLAGALEQFF.

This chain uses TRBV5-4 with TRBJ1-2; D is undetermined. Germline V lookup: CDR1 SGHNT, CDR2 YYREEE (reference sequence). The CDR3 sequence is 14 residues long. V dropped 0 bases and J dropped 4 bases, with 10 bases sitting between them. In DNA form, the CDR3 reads TGTGCCAGCAGCTTGGGGGCAGGTCCCTATGGCTACACCTTC. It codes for CASSLGAGPYGYTF. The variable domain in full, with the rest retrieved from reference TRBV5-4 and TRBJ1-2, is ETGVTQSPTHLIKTRGQQVTLRCSSQSGHNTVSWYQQALGQGPQFIFQYYREEENGRGNFPPRFSGLQFPNYSSELNVNALELDDSALYLCASSLGAGPYGYTFGSGTRLTVV.

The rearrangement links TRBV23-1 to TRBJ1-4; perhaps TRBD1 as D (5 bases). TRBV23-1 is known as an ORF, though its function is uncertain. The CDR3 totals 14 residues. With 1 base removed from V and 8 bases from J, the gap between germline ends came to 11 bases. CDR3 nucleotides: TGCGCCAGCAGTCAATTTCGGGGGAGAGAAAAACTGTTTTTT. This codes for CASSQFRGREKLFF.

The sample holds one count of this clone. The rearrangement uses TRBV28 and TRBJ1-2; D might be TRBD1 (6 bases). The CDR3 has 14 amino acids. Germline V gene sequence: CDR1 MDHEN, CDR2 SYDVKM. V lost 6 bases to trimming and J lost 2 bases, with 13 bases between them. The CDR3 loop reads CASRSEGDNYGYTF. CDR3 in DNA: TGTGCCAGCAGGTCCGAGGGGGACAACTATGGCTACACCTTC.

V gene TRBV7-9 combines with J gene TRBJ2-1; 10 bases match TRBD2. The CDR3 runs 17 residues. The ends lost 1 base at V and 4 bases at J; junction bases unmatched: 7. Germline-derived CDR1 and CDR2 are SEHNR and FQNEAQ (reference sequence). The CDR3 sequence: CASSLGLAGVSYNEQFF. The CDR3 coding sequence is TGTGCCAGCAGCTTAGGGCTAGCGGGAGTAAGTTACAATGAGCAGTTCTTC.

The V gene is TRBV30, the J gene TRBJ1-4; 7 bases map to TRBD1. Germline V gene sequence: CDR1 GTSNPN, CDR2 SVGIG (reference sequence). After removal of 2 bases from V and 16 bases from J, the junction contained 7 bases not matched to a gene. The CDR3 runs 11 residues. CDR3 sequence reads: CAWSLQGSEFF. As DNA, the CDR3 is TGTGCCTGGAGTCTACAGGGGAGTGAGTTTTTT.

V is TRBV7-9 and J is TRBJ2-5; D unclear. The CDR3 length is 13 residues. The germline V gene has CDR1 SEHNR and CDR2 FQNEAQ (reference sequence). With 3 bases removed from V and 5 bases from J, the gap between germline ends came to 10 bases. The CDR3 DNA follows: TGTGCCAGCAGCTTTCAGGTCTTGGAGACCCAGTACTTC. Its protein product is CASSFQVLETQYF.

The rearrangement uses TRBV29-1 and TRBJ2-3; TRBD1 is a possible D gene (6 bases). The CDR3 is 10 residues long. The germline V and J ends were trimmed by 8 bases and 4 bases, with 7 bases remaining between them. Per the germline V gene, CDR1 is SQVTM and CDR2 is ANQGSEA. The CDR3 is CSSGADTQYF. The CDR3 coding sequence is TGCAGCTCAGGGGCAGATACGCAGTATTTT.

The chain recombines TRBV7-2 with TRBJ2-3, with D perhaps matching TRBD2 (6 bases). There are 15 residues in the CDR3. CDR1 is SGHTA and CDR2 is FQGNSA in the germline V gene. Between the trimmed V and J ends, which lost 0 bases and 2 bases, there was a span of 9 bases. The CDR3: CASSLAGGHTDTQYF. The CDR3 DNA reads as TGTGCCAGCAGCTTAGCGGGAGGACACACAGATACGCAGTATTTT.

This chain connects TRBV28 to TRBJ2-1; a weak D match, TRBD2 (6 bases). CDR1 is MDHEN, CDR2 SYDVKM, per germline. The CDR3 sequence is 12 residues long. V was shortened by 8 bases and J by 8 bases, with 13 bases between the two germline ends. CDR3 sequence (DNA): TGTGCCAGCTGCACATCGGGGGATGAGCAGTTCTTC. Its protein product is CASCTSGDEQFF.

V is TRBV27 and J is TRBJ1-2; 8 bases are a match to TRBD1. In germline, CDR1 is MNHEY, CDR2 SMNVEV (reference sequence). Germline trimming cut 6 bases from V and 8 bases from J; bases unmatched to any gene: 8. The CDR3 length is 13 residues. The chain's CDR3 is CASSYGQGGGYTF. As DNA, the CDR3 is TGTGCCAGCAGCTACGGACAGGGAGGAGGCTACACCTTC.

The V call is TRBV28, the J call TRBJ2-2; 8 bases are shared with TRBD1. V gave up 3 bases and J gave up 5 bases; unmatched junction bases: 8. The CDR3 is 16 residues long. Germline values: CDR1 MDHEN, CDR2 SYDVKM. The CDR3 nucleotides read TGTGCCAGCAGTTTTGCTACAGGGGGTCTGACCGGGGAGCTGTTTTTT. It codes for CASSFATGGLTGELFF.

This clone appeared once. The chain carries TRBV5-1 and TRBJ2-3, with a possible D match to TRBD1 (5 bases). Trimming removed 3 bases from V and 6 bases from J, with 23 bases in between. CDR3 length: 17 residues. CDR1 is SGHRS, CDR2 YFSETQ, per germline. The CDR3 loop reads CASSSSYFREVADTQYF. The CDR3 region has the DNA TGCGCCAGCAGCTCCAGTTACTTCAGGGAAGTGGCCGATACGCAGTATTTT. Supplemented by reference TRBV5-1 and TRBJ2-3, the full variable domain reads KAGVTQTPRYLIKTRGQQVTLSCSPISGHRSVSWYQQTPGQGLQFLFEYFSETQRNKGNFPGRFSGRQFSNSRSEMNVSTLELGDSALYLCASSSSYFREVADTQYFGPGTRLTVL.

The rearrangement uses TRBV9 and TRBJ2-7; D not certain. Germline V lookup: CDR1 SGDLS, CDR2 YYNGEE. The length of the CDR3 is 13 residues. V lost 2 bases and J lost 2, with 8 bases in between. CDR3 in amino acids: CASSVAETYEQYF. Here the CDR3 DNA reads TGTGCCAGCAGCGTTGCGGAAACCTACGAGCAGTACTTC.

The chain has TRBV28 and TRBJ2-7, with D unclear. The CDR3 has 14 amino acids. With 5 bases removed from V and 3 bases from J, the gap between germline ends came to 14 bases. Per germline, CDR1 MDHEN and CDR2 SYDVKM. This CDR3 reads CASSPLTPIYEQYF. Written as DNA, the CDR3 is TGTGCCAGCAGTCCACTGACACCCATCTACGAGCAGTACTTC.